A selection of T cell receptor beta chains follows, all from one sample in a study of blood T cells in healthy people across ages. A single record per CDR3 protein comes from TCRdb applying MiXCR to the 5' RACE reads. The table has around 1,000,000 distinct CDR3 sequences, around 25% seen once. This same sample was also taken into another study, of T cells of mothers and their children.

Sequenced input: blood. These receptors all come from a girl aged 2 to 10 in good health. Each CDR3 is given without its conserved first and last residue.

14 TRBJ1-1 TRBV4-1 ASSREGQGVRTEAF
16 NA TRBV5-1 ASSPQWTSGGGYNEQF
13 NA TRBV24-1 ATSDFMGERNEQF
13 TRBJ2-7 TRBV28 ASSAPTSGLNEQY
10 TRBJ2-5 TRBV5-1 ASRWVGETQY
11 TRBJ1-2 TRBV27 ASSLSGLSGYT
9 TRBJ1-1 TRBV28 ASRGNTEAF
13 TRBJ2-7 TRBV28 ASSRQGAFLYEQY
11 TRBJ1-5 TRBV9 ASSPGGVQPQH
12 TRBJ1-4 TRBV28 ASRTGGVNEKLF
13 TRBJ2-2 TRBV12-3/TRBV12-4 ASRRTKTNTGELF
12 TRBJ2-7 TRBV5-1 ASSFLRQGYEQY
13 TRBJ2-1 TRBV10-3 AARKGGTEDNEQF
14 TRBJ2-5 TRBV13 ASSLHLAHFQETQY
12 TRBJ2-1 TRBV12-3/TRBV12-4 ASSLVRGRNEQF
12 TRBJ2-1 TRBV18 ASSLAGPEDSTF
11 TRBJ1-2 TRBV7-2 ASSLFGSYGYT
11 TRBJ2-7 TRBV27 ASSLRGGAEQY
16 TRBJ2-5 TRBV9 ASSGGYVGGGPFQTQY
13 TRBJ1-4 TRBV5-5 ASSPRDGANEKLF
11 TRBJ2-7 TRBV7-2 ASSFSRFYEQY
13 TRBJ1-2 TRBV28 ASSFFGTASYGYT
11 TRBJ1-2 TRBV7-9 ASSSRDTYGYT
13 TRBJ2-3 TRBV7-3 TSSLSQASTDTQY
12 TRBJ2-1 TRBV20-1 SATSGNKGNEQF
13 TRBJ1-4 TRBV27 ASSLFQGSNEKLF
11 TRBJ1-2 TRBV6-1 AIAPSQHYGYT
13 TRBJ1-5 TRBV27 ASSRTDNSNQPQH
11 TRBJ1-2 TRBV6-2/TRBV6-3 ASSPGGASGYT
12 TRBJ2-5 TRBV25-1 ASSEELRGETQY
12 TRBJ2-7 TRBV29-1 SVGQDESDYEQY
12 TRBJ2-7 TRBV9 ASSEGDSTYEQY
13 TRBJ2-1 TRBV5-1 ASSSGTSFYNEQF
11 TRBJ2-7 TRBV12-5 ASGLAGGNEQY
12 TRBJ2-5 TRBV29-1 SVVPGTTQETQY
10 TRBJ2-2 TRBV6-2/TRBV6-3 ASSYNTGELF
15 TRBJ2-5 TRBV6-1 ASRSPGTSGTQETQY
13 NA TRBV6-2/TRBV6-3 ASNPGLAENNEQF
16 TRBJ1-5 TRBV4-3 ASSQDRAGGISNQPQH
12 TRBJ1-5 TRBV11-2 ASSRGGVENPQH
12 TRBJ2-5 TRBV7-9 ASSLDSAKLTQY
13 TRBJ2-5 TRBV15 ATSRDPGRSETQY
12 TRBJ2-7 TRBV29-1 SGNRDRASYEQY
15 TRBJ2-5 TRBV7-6 ASSLAPGQGRQETQY
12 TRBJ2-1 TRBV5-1 ASSLESAANEQF
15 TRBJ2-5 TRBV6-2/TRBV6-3 ASSYDTGVGEQETQY
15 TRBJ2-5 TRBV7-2 ASSPLGRKDFGETQY
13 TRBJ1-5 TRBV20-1 SARAGGAYDQPQH
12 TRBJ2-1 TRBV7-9 ASGGSFTYNEQL
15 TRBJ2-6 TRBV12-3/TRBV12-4 ASGAGTGKTGANVLT
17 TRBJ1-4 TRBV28 ASSLNRWGLGRYDEKLF
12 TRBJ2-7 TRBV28 ASSLHQESYEQY
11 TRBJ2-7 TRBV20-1 SARREGSYEQY
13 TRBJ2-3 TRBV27 ASSNPSRYTDTQC
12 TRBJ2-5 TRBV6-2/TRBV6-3 ASSTRDREETQY
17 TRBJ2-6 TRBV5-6 ASSLGGNRRGPGANVLT
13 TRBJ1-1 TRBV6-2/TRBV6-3 ASSLRGQSNTEAF
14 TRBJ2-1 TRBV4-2 ASSISTSGGFNEQF
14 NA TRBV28 ASSEHTGLAANEQF
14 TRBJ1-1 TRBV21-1 ASSTAGFKEGTEAF